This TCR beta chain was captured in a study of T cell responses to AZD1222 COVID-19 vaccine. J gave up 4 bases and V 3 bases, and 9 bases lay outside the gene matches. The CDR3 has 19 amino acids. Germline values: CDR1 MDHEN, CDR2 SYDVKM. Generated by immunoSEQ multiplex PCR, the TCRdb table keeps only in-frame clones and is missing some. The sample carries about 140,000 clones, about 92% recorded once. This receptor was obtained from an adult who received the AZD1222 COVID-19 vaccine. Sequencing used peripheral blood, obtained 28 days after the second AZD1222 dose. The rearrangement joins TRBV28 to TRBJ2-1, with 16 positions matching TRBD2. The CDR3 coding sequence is TGTGCCAGCAGTTTGGCCCCGGGGACTAGCGGGAGGGATTACAATGAGCAGTTCTTC. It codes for CASSLAPGTSGRDYNEQFF.